One T cell receptor (beta chain) is described in this entry. The sample is drawn from a study of T cell responses to AZD1222 COVID-19 vaccine. Looked up from germline, CDR1 is KGHSH and CDR2 is LQKENI. This CDR3 contains 15 residues. Trimming shortened V by 5 bases and J by 1 base, and 15 bases separated the two germline ends. The protocol was immunoSEQ multiplex PCR, while the TCRdb copy is restricted to in-frame clones and leaves out a portion. The sample holds 75,000 to 95,000 clones, around 88% seen once. The chain carries TRBV18 and TRBJ2-7; D remains ambiguous. The sequence was obtained from an adult who received the MenACWY meningococcal vaccine as a control. Source: peripheral blood, taken 28 days after the second dose of the MenACWY control vaccine. CDR3 region: CASSKSDPSSYEQYF. The CDR3 DNA sequence: TGTGCCAGCTCAAAAAGTGATCCCAGTTCCTACGAGCAGTACTTC.